The 8 T cell receptor beta chains given below trace back to one sample, sequenced in a study of T cell responses to AZD1222 COVID-19 vaccine. Sequencing used immunoSEQ multiplex PCR; TCRdb keeps in-frame clones, though not all of them. The sample includes roughly 29,000 clones, over 90% of them seen just once. The sample here was peripheral blood, taken on day 0 of AZD1222 vaccination. The receptors originated from an adult in good health.

J is TRBJ1-1 and V is TRBV7-7, with a possible D match to TRBD1 (5 bases). Germline-derived CDR1 and CDR2 are SSHAT and FNYEAQ (reference sequence). Between the trimmed V and J ends, which lost 2 bases and 5 bases, there was a span of 9 bases. CDR3 length: 13 amino acids. The CDR3 coding sequence is TGTGCCAGCAGCTTATCGGGGGAAACTGAAGCTTTCTTT. Protein sequence: CASSLSGETEAFF.

The gene calls are TRBV27 and TRBJ2-1; TRBD2 agrees at 8 bases. V was clipped by 0 bases and J by 4 bases; unmatched bases: 8. Germline V gives CDR1 MNHEY, CDR2 SMNVEV (reference sequence). The CDR3 covers 17 residues. CDR3 region: CASSLSGAGVKYNEQFF. The CDR3 nucleotides are TGTGCCAGCAGTTTATCGGGAGCGGGAGTTAAGTACAATGAGCAGTTCTTC.

The J gene is TRBJ2-5, the V gene TRBV3-1 (or the pseudogene TRBV3-2), with unresolved D. The CDR3 covers 13 residues. Trimming shortened V by 1 base and J by 5 bases, and 8 bases separated the two germline ends. Germline CDR1 and CDR2: LGHDT and YNNKEL (reference sequence). The CDR3 sequence is CASSQGARETQYF. DNA of the CDR3: TGTGCCAGCAGCCAAGGAGCCCGGGAGACCCAGTACTTC.

This clone was detected only once. The chain combines TRBV11-3 with TRBJ2-2, with TRBD2 matching over 7 bases. V was clipped by 5 bases and J by 5 bases; unmatched bases: 11. This CDR3 contains 16 residues. Germline values: CDR1 SGHNT, CDR2 YENEEA. This chain's CDR3 is CASSPRAGVRTGELFF. CDR3 in DNA: TGTGCCAGCAGCCCGCGGGCGGGGGTCCGAACCGGGGAGCTGTTTTTT.

A single count supports this clone. The J gene is TRBJ2-1, the V gene TRBV3-1 (or the pseudogene TRBV3-2), with D perhaps TRBD2 (6 bases). Trimming pared 3 bases from V and 6 bases from J, leaving 24 bases between. The CDR3 consists of 18 residues. The germline V gene encodes CDR1 LGHDT and CDR2 YNNKEL (reference sequence). The CDR3 bases are TGTGCCAGCAGCCAGGGGACTCGGAAGTTGCAGAGGGGCAATGAGCAGTTCTTC. Amino acid sequence: CASSQGTRKLQRGNEQFF.

V and J are TRBV5-6 and TRBJ2-2; D unresolved. Germline values: CDR1 SGHDT, CDR2 YYEEEE. The CDR3 extends over 12 amino acids. V was clipped by 5 bases and J by 9 bases, with 11 bases between them. The CDR3 sequence is CASSLQRRELFF. CDR3 nucleotides: TGTGCCAGCAGTTTACAGAGGCGGGAGCTGTTTTTT. Full variable domain (missing parts from reference TRBV5-6 and TRBJ2-2): DAGVTQSPTHLIKTRGQQVTLRCSPKSGHDTVSWYQQALGQGPQFIFQYYEEEERQRGNFPDRFSGHQFPNYSSELNVNALLLGDSALYLCASSLQRRELFFGEGSRLTVL.

This clone is a singleton in its sample. The chain has TRBV3-1 (or the pseudogene TRBV3-2) and TRBJ2-3; TRBD1 might be the D (7 bases). The CDR3 spans 18 residues. V was clipped by 2 bases and J by 1 base, with 19 bases between them. The germline gives CDR1 LGHDT, CDR2 YNNKEL (reference sequence). The CDR3 sequence: CASSQKFGGGGGTDTQYF. For the CDR3, the DNA is TGTGCCAGCAGCCAAAAATTTGGAGGGGGCGGAGGCACAGATACGCAGTATTTT.

V gene TRBV6-1 combines with J gene TRBJ2-5; no firm D call. CDR3 length: 13 residues. Germline lookup yields CDR1 MNHNS and CDR2 SASEGT. With 3 bases removed from V and 3 bases from J, the gap between germline ends came to 8 bases. Here the CDR3 DNA reads TGTGCCAGCAGTGAGTCCCCCAAAGAGACCCAGTACTTC. This gives the protein CASSESPKETQYF.